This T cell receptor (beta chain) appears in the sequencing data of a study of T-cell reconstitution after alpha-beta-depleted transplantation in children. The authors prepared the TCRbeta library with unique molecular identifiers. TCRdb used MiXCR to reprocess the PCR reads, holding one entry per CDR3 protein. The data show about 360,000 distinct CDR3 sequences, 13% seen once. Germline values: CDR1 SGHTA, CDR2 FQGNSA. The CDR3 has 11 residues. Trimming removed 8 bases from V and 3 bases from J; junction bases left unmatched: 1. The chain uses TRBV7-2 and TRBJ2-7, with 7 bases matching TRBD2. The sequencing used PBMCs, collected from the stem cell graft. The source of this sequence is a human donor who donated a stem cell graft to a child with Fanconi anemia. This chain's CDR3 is CASAGDYEQYF. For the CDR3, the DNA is TGTGCCAGCGCGGGAGACTACGAGCAGTACTTC.